Following are 15 T cell receptor beta chains from one sample sequenced in a study of T cell changes during pregnancy in multiple sclerosis. Here immunoSEQ multiplex PCR was the method, and the copy in TCRdb shows in-frame clones only, minus some. The profile shows nearly 70,000 clones, 92% of them singletons. The source was peripheral blood, collected in the second trimester of pregnancy. The receptors derive from a female donor in good health, enrolled as a control in a pregnancy study.

V is TRBV13 and J is TRBJ2-1, with TRBD2 matching over 7 bases. The CDR3 totals 15 residues. The junction had 3 bases not matched to a gene; V was cut back by 2 bases and J by 2 bases. Germline values: CDR1 PRHDT, CDR2 FYEKMQ (reference sequence). The CDR3 sequence: CASSLREATYNEQFF. In DNA, the CDR3 is TGTGCCAGCAGCTTACGGGAGGCCACCTACAATGAGCAGTTCTTC.

The CDR3 DNA follows: TGTGCCAGTAGTATCGGGGGGGGCTGGTACGAGCAGTACTTC. Its protein product is CASSIGGGWYEQYF. The chain joins TRBV19 to TRBJ2-7, with 8 nucleotides matching TRBD2. Germline V gene lookup returns CDR1 LNHDA and CDR2 SQIVND (reference sequence). The CDR3 has 14 residues. Trimming cost V 3 bases and J 4 bases; bases outside gene matches: 5.

The J gene is TRBJ2-5, the V gene TRBV7-3, with 7 nucleotides matching TRBD2. The CDR3 is 13 residues long. Germline assignment: CDR1 SGHTA and CDR2 FQGTGA. The V and J ends lost 5 bases and 2 bases, in that order; junction bases with no gene match: 2. This chain's CDR3 is CASSREAQETQYF. The CDR3 DNA follows: TGTGCCAGCAGCCGGGAGGCGCAAGAGACCCAGTACTTC.

This chain joins TRBV5-1 and TRBJ1-4, with D perhaps matching TRBD1 (5 bases). The CDR3 loop spans 15 amino acids. Per the germline V gene, CDR1 is SGHRS and CDR2 is YFSETQ. Trimming pared 1 base from V and 4 bases from J, leaving 11 bases between. The CDR3 here is CASSLRGAGNEKLFF. CDR3 bases: TGCGCCAGCAGCTTGAGGGGAGCGGGTAATGAAAAACTGTTTTTT.

The chain combines TRBV19 with TRBJ2-7; D is undetermined. Between the trimmed V and J ends, which lost 3 bases and 3 bases, there was a span of 9 bases. Germline CDR1 reads LNHDA; CDR2 reads SQIVND (reference sequence). The CDR3 has 13 amino acids. The chain's CDR3 is CASSMRPDYEQYF. In nucleotides, the CDR3 is TGTGCCAGTAGTATGAGGCCTGACTACGAGCAGTACTTC.

The CDR3 coding sequence is TGTGCCAGCAGCCCGGTAGCTGGGGCCAACGTCCTGACTTTC. Translation gives CASSPVAGANVLTF. This chain links TRBV5-6 with TRBJ2-6, with D unclear. Trimming left V 4 bases short and J 2 bases short, with 7 bases between. The CDR3 runs to 14 residues. Germline assignment: CDR1 SGHDT and CDR2 YYEEEE.

J is TRBJ1-2 and V is TRBV6-4, with a weak D call TRBD1 (6 bases). V lost 6 bases and J lost 10, with 21 bases in between. The germline V gene encodes CDR1 MRHNA and CDR2 SNTAGT. The CDR3 sequence is 14 residues long. The CDR3 DNA reads TGTGCCAGCAGAACCCCCGGGACAACCAACGTCTACACCTTC. Translating gives CASRTPGTTNVYTF.

The rearrangement links TRBV27 to TRBJ2-7; D remains unclear. Germline V gene lookup returns CDR1 MNHEY and CDR2 SMNVEV (reference sequence). Trimming cost V 6 bases and J 1 base, with 10 bases left between them. This CDR3 comprises 13 residues. CDR3 coding DNA: TGTGCCAGCAGCCTCTATCCGTCCTACGAGCAGTACTTC. Its protein is CASSLYPSYEQYF.

This clone has a single count. The V call is TRBV7-6, the J call TRBJ1-5, with D perhaps TRBD1 (5 bases). Germline CDR1 SGHVS, CDR2 FNYEAQ. The CDR3 is made up of 15 amino acids. Trimming stripped 2 bases from V and 7 bases from J, with 15 bases between. The CDR3 loop reads CASSLLAGFNQPQHF. The CDR3 DNA reads as TGTGCCAGCAGCTTATTGGCAGGGTTCAACCAGCCCCAGCATTTT. Full variable domain (remainder filled in from reference TRBV7-6 and TRBJ1-5): GAGVSQSPRYKVTKRGQDVALRCDPISGHVSLYWYRQALGQGPEFLTYFNYEAQQDKSGLPNDRFSAERPEGSISTLTIQRTEQRDSAMYRCASSLLAGFNQPQHFGDGTRLSIL.

The V gene is TRBV13, the J gene TRBJ1-2; D gene uncertain. Germline V gives CDR1 PRHDT, CDR2 FYEKMQ (reference sequence). Trimming removed 11 bases at V and 0 bases at J, with 16 bases between. This CDR3 has 14 amino acids. The DNA of the CDR3 is TGTGCCTGCGGATTGAGGGCAGCTAACTATGGCTACACCTTC. Its protein is CACGLRAANYGYTF.

The V and J genes are TRBV7-9 and TRBJ2-7; tentatively, D is TRBD1 (5 bases). Trimming took 5 bases from V and 3 from J, leaving 11 bases between them. Germline V gene data show CDR1 as SEHNR and CDR2 as FQNEAQ (reference sequence). This CDR3 has 13 residues. CDR3 loop: CASSPMDIYEQYF. The CDR3 region has the DNA TGTGCCAGCAGCCCAATGGACATCTACGAGCAGTACTTC.

This chain links TRBV18 with TRBJ2-5; 9 bases are shared with TRBD1. CDR1 and CDR2 (germline): KGHSH, LQKENI. The ends lost 6 bases at V and 6 bases at J; junction bases unmatched: 5. CDR3 length: 13 amino acids. The CDR3 DNA follows: TGTGCCAGCTCCCCGACAGGGGGACAGACCCAGTACTTC. As protein: CASSPTGGQTQYF. Filled out from reference TRBV18 and TRBJ2-5, the complete variable domain reads NAGVMQNPRHLVRRRGQEARLRCSPMKGHSHVYWYRQLPEEGLKFMVYLQKENIIDESGMPKERFSAEFPKEGPSILRIQQVVRGDSAAYFCASSPTGGQTQYFGPGTRLLVL.

CDR3 amino acids: CASSPPRSSYNEQFF. Written as DNA, the CDR3 is TGTGCCAGCTCACCACCCCGGAGCTCCTACAATGAGCAGTTCTTC. The chain links TRBV18 to TRBJ2-1, with unresolved D. Germline loops: CDR1 KGHSH, CDR2 LQKENI. V lost 0 bases, J lost 0 bases, and 6 bases lay in between. The CDR3 spans 15 residues. The full variable domain, rest sourced from reference TRBV18 and TRBJ2-1, is NAGVMQNPRHLVRRRGQEARLRCSPMKGHSHVYWYRQLPEEGLKFMVYLQKENIIDESGMPKERFSAEFPKEGPSILRIQQVVRGDSAAYFCASSPPRSSYNEQFFGPGTRLTVL.

This chain uses TRBV2 with TRBJ2-1; TRBD1 matches 9 bases. CDR1 SNHLY and CDR2 FYNNEI come from the germline V gene. The CDR3 runs 14 residues. The V segment lost 6 bases and the J segment 8 bases; nucleotides outside the gene matches: 8. The CDR3 DNA is TGTGCCAGCAGGGGTAACAGGGGGCTGGATGAGCAGTTCTTC. Translation gives CASRGNRGLDEQFF.

The chain recombines TRBV5-1 with TRBJ2-2, with 7 bases aligning to TRBD1. The CDR3 is 14 amino acids. The germline V gene encodes CDR1 SGHRS and CDR2 YFSETQ. V was pared by 2 bases and J by 7 bases, with 5 bases of the junction left unmatched. CDR3 loop: CASSLQGSGGELFF. CDR3 DNA sequence: TGCGCCAGCAGCTTACAGGGGTCGGGCGGGGAGCTGTTTTTT.